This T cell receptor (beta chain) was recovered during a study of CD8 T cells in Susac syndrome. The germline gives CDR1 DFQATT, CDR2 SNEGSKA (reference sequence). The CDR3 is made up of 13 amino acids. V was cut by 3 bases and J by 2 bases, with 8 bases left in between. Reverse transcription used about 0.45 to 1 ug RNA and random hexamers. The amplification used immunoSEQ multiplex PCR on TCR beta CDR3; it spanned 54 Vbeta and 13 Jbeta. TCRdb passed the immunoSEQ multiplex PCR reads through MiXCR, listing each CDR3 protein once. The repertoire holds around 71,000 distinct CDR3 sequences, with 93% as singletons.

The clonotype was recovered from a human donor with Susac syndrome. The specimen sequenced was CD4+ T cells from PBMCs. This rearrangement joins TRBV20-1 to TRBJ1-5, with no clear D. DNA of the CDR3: TGCAGTGCTAGTGGTTCGGGCAATCAGCCCCAGCATTTT. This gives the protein CSASGSGNQPQHF.